The entry below describes one TCR beta chain. Tregs were sorted as CD4+CD25+CD127-/low cells. V lost 5 bases, J lost 7 bases, and 7 bases stayed unmatched. Per the germline V gene, CDR1 is SNHLY and CDR2 is FYNNEI. CDR3 length equals 15 residues. TCRdb re-derived calls from the 5' RACE reads in MiXCR, one entry per CDR3 protein. The sample has 9,500 to 15,000 distinct CDR3 sequences; 45% to 60% are singletons. Sample: tumor-infiltrating Tregs sorted from the breast tumor. The TCR sequence derives from a female donor with breast cancer. The chain combines TRBV2 with TRBJ1-6; 8 nucleotides agree with TRBD1. CDR3 bases: TGTGCCAGCAGTTATCGGACAGGGACGAATTCACCCCTCCACTTT. It specifies CASSYRTGTNSPLHF.